A single sample is the source of the 29 T cell receptor beta chains below, sequenced in a study of blood T cell repertoires in COVID-19. Here immunoSEQ multiplex PCR was the method, and the copy in TCRdb shows in-frame clones only, minus some. The data contain some 270,000 clones, less than 95% of them seen just once; the ten biggest clones take up about 3%. The specimen sequenced was PBMCs or T cells enriched from blood (not recorded which). These TCRs come from a man aged 35-49 years who had been exposed to COVID-19.

The chain joins TRBV6-5 to TRBJ2-7; the match to TRBD2 covers 10 bases. This CDR3 region has 15 residues. V trimming: 3 bases; J trimming: 2 bases; junction bases outside the gene matches: 4. The germline CDR1 and CDR2 sequences are MNHEY and SVGAGI. CDR3 residues: CASSYSLAGTYEQYF. CDR3 coding DNA: TGTGCCAGCAGTTATTCACTAGCGGGGACCTACGAGCAGTACTTC.

Concerning this clone: Other DNA sequences in the same sample also yield this CDR3. The chain joins TRBV5-1 to TRBJ2-5, with D possibly TRBD2 on 5 matching bases. Trimming shortened V by 0 bases and J by 5 bases, and 5 bases separated the two germline ends. This CDR3 region has 12 residues. The germline V gene has CDR1 SGHRS and CDR2 YFSETQ. CDR3 region: CASSLGEETQYF. In nucleotides, the CDR3 is TGCGCCAGCAGCTTGGGGGAGGAGACCCAGTACTTC.

This chain connects TRBV10-1 to TRBJ2-7; TRBD1 matches 8 bases. Germline CDR1 and CDR2: WNHNN and SYGVQD (reference sequence). Unmatched junction bases numbered 16, after V lost 7 bases and J lost 2 bases. The CDR3 sequence is 17 residues long. CDR3 region: CASTGQGGDELPYEQYF. For the CDR3, the DNA is TGCGCCAGCACCGGACAGGGTGGGGACGAACTCCCCTACGAGCAGTACTTC.

V gene TRBV19 combines with J gene TRBJ2-2, with D possibly matching TRBD1 (5 bases). The germline V gene encodes CDR1 LNHDA and CDR2 SQIVND (reference sequence). This CDR3 is built from 14 residues. Trimming removed 3 bases at V and 1 base at J, with 6 bases between. CDR3 region: CASSIDRNTGELFF. DNA for the CDR3: TGTGCCAGTAGTATTGACAGGAACACCGGGGAGCTGTTTTTT. Variable domain in full (rest from reference TRBV19 and TRBJ2-2): DGGITQSPKYLFRKEGQNVTLSCEQNLNHDAMYWYRQDPGQGLRLIYYSQIVNDFQKGDIAEGYSVSREKKESFPLTVTSAQKNPTAFYLCASSIDRNTGELFFGEGSRLTVL.

The genes are TRBV5-1 and TRBJ2-3; 11 positions agree with TRBD2. V shed 0 bases, J shed 2 bases, and the junction held 2 bases outside the gene matches. The CDR3 length is 16 residues. Per germline, CDR1 SGHRS and CDR2 YFSETQ. The CDR3 region has the DNA TGCGCCAGCAGCTTGGCGACTAGCGGGACCACAGATACGCAGTATTTT. Protein product: CASSLATSGTTDTQYF.

V usage is TRBV4-1 and J usage is TRBJ1-5; the D gene is possibly TRBD1 (6 bases). The germline V gene encodes CDR1 MGHRA and CDR2 YSYEKL. The CDR3 contains 17 residues. V shed 1 base and J shed 0 bases, with 13 bases lying between them. CDR3 nucleotide sequence: TGCGCCAGCAGCCAAGGCCCAGACAGGAATAGCAATCAGCCCCAGCATTTT. Amino acids: CASSQGPDRNSNQPQHF.

The V call is TRBV19, the J call TRBJ2-2; D uncertain. Germline lookup yields CDR1 LNHDA and CDR2 SQIVND (reference sequence). The CDR3 sequence is 12 residues long. Between the trimmed V and J ends, which lost 3 bases and 6 bases, there was a span of 5 bases. The CDR3 nucleotides are TGTGCCAGTAGTATTCGGGCCGGGGAGCTGTTTTTT. Residues: CASSIRAGELFF.

The rearrangement links TRBV10-3 to TRBJ1-3; weak D call: TRBD1 (5 bases). V was clipped by 10 bases and J by 3 bases, with 13 bases between them. CDR1 is ENHRY and CDR2 is SYGVKD in the germline V gene. This CDR3 is built from 13 residues. This chain's CDR3 is CATETGFGNTIYF. The CDR3 coding sequence is TGTGCCACCGAAACAGGTTTTGGAAACACCATATATTTT.

This chain connects TRBV28 to TRBJ1-2; no reliable D call. Per germline, CDR1 MDHEN and CDR2 SYDVKM. V lost 3 bases to trimming and J lost 3 bases, with 8 bases between them. The CDR3 has 13 amino acids. The CDR3 DNA reads as TGTGCCAGCAGTTTGGTCTCGGACTATGGCTACACCTTC. Its protein is CASSLVSDYGYTF.

The V gene is TRBV28, the J gene TRBJ1-3, with D possibly TRBD1 on 6 matching bases. Germline CDR1 is MDHEN and CDR2 is SYDVKM. With 3 bases removed from V and 0 bases from J, the gap between germline ends came to 12 bases. This CDR3 has 16 residues. CDR3 sequence: CASSLTGAVSGNTIYF. CDR3 DNA sequence: TGTGCCAGCAGTTTGACAGGCGCTGTCTCTGGAAACACCATATATTTT.

The gene calls are TRBV18 and TRBJ2-2, with TRBD2 as a possible D gene (6 bases). The CDR3 totals 16 residues. The V end was cut by 6 bases, the J end by 4 bases, with 18 bases between. Germline loops: CDR1 KGHSH, CDR2 LQKENI. The CDR3 DNA is TGTGCCAGCTCTGCAACGGGGGATCCCGCCACCGGGGAGCTGTTTTTT. Its translation is CASSATGDPATGELFF.

The chain carries TRBV5-1 and TRBJ2-5; 9 bases match TRBD1. In germline, CDR1 is SGHRS, CDR2 YFSETQ. The V and J ends lost 3 bases and 0 bases, in that order; junction bases with no gene match: 3. The CDR3 has 15 amino acids. The CDR3 region is CASSSGQGNQETQYF. CDR3 nucleotides: TGCGCCAGCAGCTCGGGACAGGGAAACCAAGAGACCCAGTACTTC.

The chain links TRBV2 to TRBJ1-2; TRBD1 aligns across 8 bases. There are 15 residues in the CDR3. The germline V gene has CDR1 SNHLY and CDR2 FYNNEI. The V segment lost 6 bases and the J segment 3 bases; nucleotides outside the gene matches: 9. CDR3 loop: CASRVSQGADYGYTF. The CDR3 nucleotides are TGTGCCAGCAGAGTTAGCCAGGGGGCTGACTATGGCTACACCTTC. Based on the CDR3 plus reference TRBV2 and TRBJ1-2, the full variable domain is EPEVTQTPSHQVTQMGQEVILRCVPISNHLYFYWYRQILGQKVEFLVSFYNNEISEKSEIFDDQFSVERPDGSNFTLKIRSTKLEDSAMYFCASRVSQGADYGYTFGSGTRLTVV.

This chain joins TRBV5-6 and TRBJ2-1; no clear D gene. The CDR3 has 12 amino acids. The germline gives CDR1 SGHDT, CDR2 YYEEEE. Trimming stripped 6 bases from V and 2 bases from J, with 6 bases between. This CDR3 reads CASTLPYNEQFF. The CDR3 bases are TGTGCCAGCACCCTCCCCTACAATGAGCAGTTCTTC.

The V and J genes are TRBV6-5 and TRBJ1-5; D call uncertain. CDR1 and CDR2 from the germline V gene are MNHEY and SVGAGI. The CDR3 is 13 residues long. V was trimmed by 9 bases and J by 1 base, leaving 10 bases between them. The DNA of the CDR3 is TGTGCCAGTCACACAGAGAGCAATCAGCCCCAGCATTTT. Translated, it gives CASHTESNQPQHF.

V usage is TRBV9 and J usage is TRBJ2-7, with 14 bases identical to TRBD2. Germline values: CDR1 SGDLS, CDR2 YYNGEE. The CDR3 is 18 amino acids. The V and J ends lost 3 bases and 7 bases, in that order; junction bases with no gene match: 15. The CDR3 region has the DNA TGTGCCAGCAGCGCCCGACCATTGGGACTAGCGGGAGTCGGGGAGCAGTACTTC. Its protein is CASSARPLGLAGVGEQYF.

This clone was recorded at least ten times. V and J are TRBV3-1 (or the pseudogene TRBV3-2) and TRBJ2-7; D uncertain. CDR3 length equals 14 residues. Germline V gene data show CDR1 as LGHDT and CDR2 as YNNKEL (reference sequence). Trimming pared 1 base from V and 7 bases from J, leaving 14 bases between. The CDR3 region is CASSQVESTREQYF. The CDR3 DNA reads as TGTGCCAGCAGCCAAGTTGAATCTACGAGGGAGCAGTACTTC.

This sequence joins TRBV7-2 and TRBJ2-3; maybe TRBD1 (6 bases). V lost 5 bases and J lost 6, with 9 bases in between. CDR1 SGHTA and CDR2 FQGNSA come from the germline V gene. The CDR3 consists of 12 residues. The CDR3: CASSPQGDTQYF. DNA of the CDR3: TGTGCCAGCAGCCCTCAGGGGGATACGCAGTATTTT.

This clone was seen just once. V usage is TRBV5-4 and J usage is TRBJ2-5; weak D call: TRBD1 (6 bases). Germline CDR1 SGHNT, CDR2 YYREEE (reference sequence). CDR3 length: 15 amino acids. The V end lost 0 bases, the J end lost 3 bases, and 12 bases lay between the germline ends. The DNA for the CDR3 is TGTGCCAGCAGCTTGGCCGGGGCAGGGGAAGAGACCCAGTACTTC. It specifies CASSLAGAGEETQYF.

V is TRBV20-1 and J is TRBJ1-2, with TRBD1 identical over 10 bases. The CDR3 is made up of 14 amino acids. Germline trimming cut 3 bases from V and 4 bases from J; bases unmatched to any gene: 5. Germline values: CDR1 DFQATT, CDR2 SNEGSKA (reference sequence). This CDR3 reads CSASYRDRGYGYTF. CDR3 DNA: TGCAGTGCTAGTTACAGGGACAGGGGCTATGGCTACACCTTC.

V and J are TRBV7-9 and TRBJ1-2, with 7 positions matching TRBD1. V gave up 6 bases and J gave up 8 bases; unmatched junction bases: 9. Germline V lookup: CDR1 SEHNR, CDR2 FQNEAQ (reference sequence). This CDR3 is 13 amino acids long. CDR3 region: CASRPRQGRGYTF. CDR3 in DNA: TGTGCCAGCAGACCTAGACAGGGCCGGGGCTACACCTTC. The whole variable domain, remainder taken from reference TRBV7-9 and TRBJ1-2, is DTGVSQNPRHKITKRGQNVTFRCDPISEHNRLYWYRQTLGQGPEFLTYFQNEAQLEKSRLLSDRFSAERPKGSFSTLEIQRTEQGDSAMYLCASRPRQGRGYTFGSGTRLTVV.

A single count supports this clone. V usage is TRBV9 and J usage is TRBJ2-7; D is possibly TRBD1 (8 bases). CDR3 length equals 15 residues. The V end was cut by 5 bases, the J end by 1 base, with 16 bases between. The V gene's germline CDR1 is SGDLS and CDR2 YYNGEE. The CDR3 is CASSLGQGLSYEQYF. The CDR3 DNA is TGTGCCAGCAGTTTAGGACAGGGACTATCCTACGAGCAGTACTTC. The full variable domain, completed using reference TRBV9 and TRBJ2-7, is DSGVTQTPKHLITATGQRVTLRCSPRSGDLSVYWYQQSLDQGLQFLIQYYNGEERAKGNILERFSAQQFPDLHSELNLSSLELGDSALYFCASSLGQGLSYEQYFGPGTRLTVT.

J is TRBJ2-3 and V is TRBV4-3; D is ambiguous. This CDR3 has 17 residues. V lost 0 bases to trimming and J lost 0 bases, with 13 bases between them. CDR1 LGHNA and CDR2 YSLEER come from the germline V gene. This CDR3 reads CASSQEVVTKSTDTQYF. As DNA, the CDR3 is TGCGCCAGCAGCCAAGAAGTAGTAACTAAGAGCACAGATACGCAGTATTTT.

This clone has only one observation. The chain has TRBV30 and TRBJ1-3, with D possibly being TRBD1 (5 bases). The germline V gene has CDR1 GTSNPN and CDR2 SVGIG (reference sequence). The germline V and J ends were trimmed by 6 bases and 10 bases, with 19 bases remaining between them. This CDR3 has 13 residues. The CDR3: CACRQTGAGTIYF. CDR3 coding DNA: TGTGCCTGCCGCCAAACAGGTGCGGGAACCATATATTTT.

The chain links TRBV7-8 to TRBJ2-7; maybe TRBD2 (6 bases). The CDR3 spans 15 residues. V was trimmed by 0 bases and J by 9 bases, leaving 18 bases between them. The germline V gene has CDR1 SGHVS and CDR2 FQNEAQ. In DNA, the CDR3 is TGTGCCAGCAGCTTAGCGGAAAGGGGACTTGGTGCGCAGTACTTC. It encodes CASSLAERGLGAQYF.

This chain joins TRBV7-3 and TRBJ1-2; tentatively, D is TRBD1 (5 bases). CDR1 SGHTA and CDR2 FQGTGA come from the germline V gene. The CDR3 has 15 amino acids. Trimming left V 5 bases short and J 8 bases short, with 21 bases between. The CDR3 protein is CASSPWGGGGRGYTF. As DNA, the CDR3 is TGTGCCAGCAGCCCCTGGGGTGGGGGAGGACGGGGCTACACCTTC. Using reference TRBV7-3 and TRBJ1-2 for the parts outside the CDR3, the full variable domain is GAGVSQTPSNKVTEKGKYVELRCDPISGHTALYWYRQSLGQGPEFLIYFQGTGAADDSGLPNDRFFAVRPEGSVSTLKIQRTERGDSAVYLCASSPWGGGGRGYTFGSGTRLTVV.

This chain uses TRBV12-5 with TRBJ1-3; no firm D call. This CDR3 region has 13 residues. Germline V gene lookup returns CDR1 LGHNT and CDR2 FRNRAP. Trimming cost V 6 bases and J 1 base, with 7 bases left between them. CDR3 loop: CASGRLSGNTIYF. The DNA for the CDR3 is TGTGCTAGTGGGAGGTTATCTGGAAACACCATATATTTT.

The chain is built from TRBV19 and TRBJ1-1; D gene ambiguous. Germline CDR1 is LNHDA and CDR2 is SQIVND (reference sequence). V lost 1 base and J lost 4, with 13 bases in between. This CDR3 has 15 amino acids. CDR3 in amino acids: CASSIVGEAGTEAFF. CDR3 sequence (DNA): TGTGCCAGTAGTATAGTCGGGGAGGCGGGCACTGAAGCTTTCTTT.

V gene TRBV19 combines with J gene TRBJ1-5; unclear D gene. The V and J ends lost 7 bases and 7 bases respectively, with 14 bases between them. The CDR3 is made up of 13 amino acids. In germline, CDR1 is LNHDA, CDR2 SQIVND (reference sequence). CDR3 loop: CASKLRGNQPQHF. For the CDR3, the DNA is TGTGCCAGTAAGCTTCGGGGAAACCAGCCCCAGCATTTT.